These T cell receptor beta chains were read from a single sample in a study of cytomegalovirus exposure and HLA in healthy donors. The table came from immunoSEQ multiplex PCR; TCRdb's copy has only in-frame clones and leaves some out. In total, the table holds around 40,000 clones. The sequenced sample consisted of PBMCs. These receptors were taken from a man aged 25 to 45 in good health and CMV-seronegative. Both conserved end residues are part of each CDR3. Each record gives: D gene, V gene, J gene, CDR3 DNA, CDR3 protein. D genes are given only for firm matches.

D gene: -
V gene: TRBV7-8
J gene: TRBJ1-5
CDR3 DNA: TGTGCCAGCAGCCCCCGAGAACAGGGCCCCAATCAGCCCCAGCATTTT
CDR3 protein: CASSPREQGPNQPQHF

D gene: TRBD2
V gene: TRBV5-4
J gene: TRBJ2-3
CDR3 DNA: TGTGCCAGCGGCCCCTACCTAGCGGGGAGAACAGATACGCAGTATTTT
CDR3 protein: CASGPYLAGRTDTQYF

D gene: TRBD1
V gene: TRBV10-3
J gene: TRBJ2-7
CDR3 DNA: TGTGCCATCAGTCCGACAGGGGGAGACCACGAGCAGTACTTC
CDR3 protein: CAISPTGGDHEQYF

D gene: TRBD2
V gene: TRBV6-1
J gene: TRBJ2-1
CDR3 DNA: TGTGCCAGCAGTGGAACGAGGGGGACTAGCGGGCTAAACCCCCCCATTGAGCAGTTCTTC
CDR3 protein: CASSGTRGTSGLNPPIEQFF

D gene: TRBD1
V gene: TRBV5-6
J gene: TRBJ2-5
CDR3 DNA: TGTGCCAGCAGCTTGCGGCAGGGGGCTGTGACCCAGTACTTC
CDR3 protein: CASSLRQGAVTQYF

D gene: -
V gene: TRBV4-2
J gene: TRBJ1-3
CDR3 DNA: TGTGCCAGCAGCCAAGATCAAATGGGGGCAAACACCATATATTTT
CDR3 protein: CASSQDQMGANTIYF

D gene: TRBD1
V gene: TRBV5-1
J gene: TRBJ1-2
CDR3 DNA: TGCGCCAGCAGCGTGACAGGGAAGGGCTATGGCTACACCTTC
CDR3 protein: CASSVTGKGYGYTF

D gene: -
V gene: TRBV4-1
J gene: TRBJ2-5
CDR3 DNA: TGCGCCAGCAGCCAACCTTGGGCGAACCAAGAGACCCAGTACTTC
CDR3 protein: CASSQPWANQETQYF

D gene: -
V gene: TRBV9
J gene: TRBJ2-2
CDR3 DNA: TGTGCCAGCAGCGACCTCCGGGCCGGGGAGCTGTTTTTT
CDR3 protein: CASSDLRAGELFF

D gene: TRBD2
V gene: TRBV27
J gene: TRBJ2-1
CDR3 DNA: TGTGCCAGCAGTTTGACTAGCGGGAGCAATGAGCAGTTCTTC
CDR3 protein: CASSLTSGSNEQFF

D gene: TRBD1
V gene: TRBV7-8
J gene: TRBJ1-2
CDR3 DNA: TGTGCCAGCAGCTTTCGAGACAGGGGGAGATATGGCTACACCTTC
CDR3 protein: CASSFRDRGRYGYTF

D gene: TRBD1
V gene: TRBV2
J gene: TRBJ1-2
CDR3 DNA: TGTGCCAGCAGTGAAAGGCAGGGGGCGAGAGGCTACACCTTC
CDR3 protein: CASSERQGARGYTF

D gene: -
V gene: TRBV7-9
J gene: TRBJ2-2
CDR3 DNA: TGTGCCAGCAGCCCTAACACCGGGGAGCTGTTTTTT
CDR3 protein: CASSPNTGELFF

D gene: TRBD1
V gene: TRBV7-2
J gene: TRBJ2-7
CDR3 DNA: TGTGCCAGCAGCGAGGGGACAGGGGGCGAGCAGTACTTC
CDR3 protein: CASSEGTGGEQYF

D gene: TRBD1
V gene: TRBV18
J gene: TRBJ2-7
CDR3 DNA: TGTGCCAGCTCAGGGGACAGGGCCTACGAGCAGTACTTC
CDR3 protein: CASSGDRAYEQYF

D gene: -
V gene: TRBV5-5
J gene: TRBJ1-1
CDR3 DNA: TGTGCCAGCAGCTCGGACAACCTGAACACTGAAGCTTTCTTT
CDR3 protein: CASSSDNLNTEAFF

D gene: TRBD1
V gene: TRBV5-1
J gene: TRBJ2-7
CDR3 DNA: TGCGCCAGCAGCACGGACAGGGTCTACGAGCAGTACTTC
CDR3 protein: CASSTDRVYEQYF

D gene: TRBD1
V gene: TRBV5-6
J gene: TRBJ1-2
CDR3 DNA: TGTGCCAGCAGCTTATGGGACAGCCGGTACACCTTC
CDR3 protein: CASSLWDSRYTF

D gene: -
V gene: TRBV5-4
J gene: TRBJ2-3
CDR3 DNA: TGTGCCAGCAGCTTGGGCGGGGACACAGATACGCAGTATTTT
CDR3 protein: CASSLGGDTDTQYF

D gene: -
V gene: TRBV18
J gene: TRBJ1-1
CDR3 DNA: TGTGCCAGCTCAACCTTCGGGGGGATCACTGAAGCTTTCTTT
CDR3 protein: CASSTFGGITEAFF

D gene: TRBD2
V gene: TRBV6-4
J gene: TRBJ2-1
CDR3 DNA: TGTGCCAGCAGCCAGAAAGCGGGAGATGCCAATGAGCAGTTCTTC
CDR3 protein: CASSQKAGDANEQFF

D gene: TRBD2
V gene: TRBV4-3
J gene: TRBJ2-6
CDR3 DNA: TGCGCCAGCAGCCCGGGGGGGGTTGAGGCCAACGTCCTGACTTTC
CDR3 protein: CASSPGGVEANVLTF

D gene: -
V gene: TRBV5-4
J gene: TRBJ1-1
CDR3 DNA: TGTGCCAGCGCGGCAGGGGAAGCCGCTGAAGCTTTCTTT
CDR3 protein: CASAAGEAAEAFF

D gene: TRBD1
V gene: TRBV28
J gene: TRBJ2-7
CDR3 DNA: TGTGCCAGCAGTCCCGGGGGACAGGCCTACGAGCAGTACTTC
CDR3 protein: CASSPGGQAYEQYF